This TCR beta chain was captured in a study of OX40 agonist ivuxolimab in advanced cancers. Across the whole study: Of mixed ages from 23 to 79 and averaging 60 years, the group was approximately 84% male. Earlier treatment with anti-PD-1, anti-PD-L1 or anti-CTLA-4 was permitted, and less than 50% had received some. The study's findings and limits: CD8+ T cells showed, on average, more clonal expansion than CD4+ cells. The study observed clonal expansion of CD4+ and CD8+ blood T cells by week 6 at 0.1 to 3.0 mg/kg.

The method was immunoSEQ multiplex PCR; TCRdb's version includes in-frame clones alone and lacks a portion of them. The sample contains approximately 25,000 clones, about three quarters of which appear only once. As concerns this clone: Its antigen is unidentified.

The trim removed 1 base at V and 7 bases at J, leaving 7 bases unmatched. Germline CDR1 and CDR2: SGHVS and FNYEAQ. The CDR3 runs to 17 residues. The J gene is TRBJ2-1, the V gene TRBV7-6; 13 bases fit TRBD2. Here the sequenced sample was CD4+ or CD8+ T cells sorted from blood, taken in a trial of the OX40 agonist ivuxolimab. The receptor was isolated from an adult with an advanced solid tumor such as melanoma, head and neck, liver or kidney cancer. In nucleotides, the CDR3 is TGTGCCAGCAGCTTAGGTGGACTAGCGGGAGTAAGGAATGAGCAGTTCTTC. Translated, it gives CASSLGGLAGVRNEQFF.